This T cell receptor beta chain was sequenced for a study of beta chain features in type 1 diabetes. Overall study context: Healthy donors and patients had similar age, gender and cell yields. Overall study findings and caveats: Moderately but significantly shorter TCRB CDR3s were found in Type 1 diabetes patients in all four CD4+ subsets.

The germline V and J ends were trimmed by 4 bases and 0 bases, with 10 bases remaining between them. The CDR3 runs 15 residues. Germline values: CDR1 PRHDT, CDR2 FYEKMQ (reference sequence). The entirety of the isolated RNA underwent reverse transcription, so expressed TCRB transcripts were sequenced. Libraries were prepared by immunoSEQ multiplex PCR; TCRdb keeps only in-frame clonotypes and omits some of them. The sample has about 340,000 clones; roughly 8.8% are singletons. Averaging roughly 120 mL, one heparinised blood draw came from each individual donor. Sorted CD4+ subsets: naive, central memory, regulatory, stem cell-like memory (CD45RO/CCR7/CD25/CD127/CD95/CD27 panel). Ten or more counts support this clone. Its cognate antigen is unknown. The same CDR3 is also encoded by other DNA sequences in this sample.

The specimen was central memory CD4+ T cells from blood. V and J are TRBV13 and TRBJ1-3; perhaps TRBD1 as D (5 bases). The sequence was collected from a man aged 30 to 39 with type 1 diabetes. The CDR3 sequence is CASSSGGGSGNTIYF. As DNA, the CDR3 is TGTGCCAGCAGCTCCGGGGGGGGCTCTGGAAACACCATATATTTT.